This T cell receptor beta chain is from a study of blood T cells in healthy people across ages. A J-beta primer mix and a sample-barcoded 5' primer were used in a second PCR of about 7 to 12 cycles. TCRdb ran MiXCR on the 5' RACE reads and lists one entry per CDR3 protein. This table holds roughly 1.9 million distinct CDR3 sequences, roughly two fifths found once. The CDR3 contains 14 residues. Germline lookup yields CDR1 MNHEY and CDR2 SVGEGT. Trimming shortened V by 2 bases and J by 4 bases, and 6 bases separated the two germline ends. The sample holds a few counts of this clonotype. Total RNA, at least 5 micrograms per sample, was extracted from PBMCs.

The source is a human donor in good health. Material for sequencing was blood. The chain employs TRBV6-2 or TRBV6-3 and TRBJ1-6; no definite D call. The CDR3 sequence: CASSYAEYNSPLHF. CDR3 nucleotides: TGTGCCAGCAGTTACGCGGAGTATAATTCACCCCTCCACTTT.